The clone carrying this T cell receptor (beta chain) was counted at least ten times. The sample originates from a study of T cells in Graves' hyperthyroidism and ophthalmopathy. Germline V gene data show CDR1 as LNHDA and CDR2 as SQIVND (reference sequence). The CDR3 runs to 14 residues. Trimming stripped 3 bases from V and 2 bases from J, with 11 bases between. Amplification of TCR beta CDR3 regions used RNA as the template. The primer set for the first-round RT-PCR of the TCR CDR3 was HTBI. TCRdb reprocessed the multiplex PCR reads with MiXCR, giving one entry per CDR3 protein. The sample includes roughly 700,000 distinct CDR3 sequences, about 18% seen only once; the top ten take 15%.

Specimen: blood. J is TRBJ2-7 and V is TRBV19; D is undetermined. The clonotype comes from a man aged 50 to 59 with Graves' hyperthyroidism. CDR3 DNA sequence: TGTGCCAGTAGTATGTTTGGAATCACCTACGAGCAGTACTTC. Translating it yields CASSMFGITYEQYF.